The entry that follows covers one T cell receptor (beta chain) sequence. This clonotype showed up just a few times. Its binding antigen is unknown. Base qualities are not recorded, but no much larger clone differs from it by a single base. Library prep was done by PCR. Reads for this sample came from a NextSeq 500. Bulk TCR libraries were generated as previously described, with the TCR primers listed in Table S5 used. The Qiagen AllPrep DNA/RNA kit was used to purify total RNA. Before analysis, reads from multiple sequencing runs of one library were combined. The authors' pipeline ran thus. Only reads with exact TCR constant sequence were kept, trimmed to 150 nt, and grouped by their 12-nt molecular barcodes. Reads within each barcode group were sub-clustered using a 15% Levenshtein threshold, and quality-weighted consensus sequences were constructed for each RNA molecule. Non-functional sequences were removed, as were lower-count sequences one edit away from another. On the basis of fitting two negative binomial distributions, barcode sub-clusters with fewer than 20% of the maximum read count were discarded. TCRdb applied fastp at Q25 and MiXCR to the public reads, then kept only in-frame beta chains. Under each unique CDR3 protein, matching rows form one entry showing the most common genes and DNA. The V and J calls reflect TCRdb's pipeline rather than the authors' work. For this sample the table gives some 100,000 distinct CDR3 sequences, of which 35% to 40% were detected only once. 4% to 4.5% of the sample rests with the top ten.

Relative to germline, V is 3 bases shorter and J is 0 bases shorter, with 10 bases between their ends. According to the germline V gene, CDR1 reads KGHSH and CDR2 reads LQKENI. The CDR3 runs 15 amino acids, cysteine and phenylalanine included. Of all the DNA, just the CDR3 is kept, 45 bases in frame from base 1. Libraries of naive CD8 T cells were generated from about 19,000 to 1,100,000 sorted cells, with 10%, 30% or 50% of the purified RNA used. Naive CD8 T cells were FACS-sorted as CD8+CD4-CCR7+CD45RA+ on a BD FACSAria II into RLT Plus buffer. To test detection sensitivity, Jurkat RNA equivalent to more than eight TCR copies was spiked into samples of about 19,000-1,000,000 naive CD8 T cells. CD8 T cells were enriched using RosetteSep CD8+ T Cell Enrichment Cocktail and Ficoll-Paque, and the enriched cells then underwent ACK red cell lysis. The data were obtained in a study of molecular identifiers for immune sequencing clone quantification listed by TCRdb under 2018. About the investigation overall: For a replicate experiment, RNA from around 20,000 or 100,000 naive CD8 T cells was divided into five aliquots, of which four were sequenced. The study was a methods study using CD8 T cells to benchmark molecular-identifier clustering-based TCR repertoire sequencing (MIDCIRS) and TCR RNA copy counting.

General findings and caveats noted by the study authors: Spiked-in Jurkat TCR RNA (around eleven copies' worth), which is not part of the donor repertoire, was contained in the naive libraries. In CMV-specific effector cells, clones with more than 20 RNA copies accounted for over 97% of molecules, whereas in naive cells such clones accounted for under 1%. The sizes of highly expanded clones could end up underestimated when identical TCR molecules share a barcode. When barcode sub-clustering was omitted, TCR diversity was inflated by chimeric consensus sequences, with chimeras reaching as high as 47%. Modeling gave about 3.2 recovered TCR RNA copies per cell versus 8 to 10 by digital PCR, implying about 30% capture efficiency. A single cell's worth of spiked-in Jurkat TCR RNA was reported detectable even among around 1 million naive CD8 T cells.

The chain was built from TRBV18 and TRBJ2-3; D gene: possibly TRBD2, on 6 matching bases. This sequence was found in a human donor in good health. Some libraries in this study had Jurkat cell RNA spiked in. The sequenced material came from naive CD8+ T cells from blood, with Jurkat cell RNA spiked in. This specimen's cell subset or site label, per the study, means: FACS-sorted CD8+CD4-CCR7+CD45RA+ naive T cells. Here is the DNA: TGTGCCAGCTCACCGCCGGGACTCAGCACAGATACGCAGTATTTT. Translated, it gives CASSPPGLSTDTQYF.